These 5 T cell receptor beta chains share one sample of origin, sequenced in a study of T cell responses to AZD1222 COVID-19 vaccine. Sequenced by immunoSEQ multiplex PCR; TCRdb stores in-frame clones only, minus some. There are tens of thousands of clones in the sample; around 89% occur only once, and about 14% lies in the top ten. The starting material was peripheral blood, obtained 28 days after the second AZD1222 dose. Receptors were obtained from an adult who received the AZD1222 COVID-19 vaccine.

The rearrangement uses TRBV3-1 (or the pseudogene TRBV3-2) and TRBJ2-1, with D uncertain. This CDR3 is built from 13 residues. Looked up from germline, CDR1 is LGHDT and CDR2 is YNNKEL (reference sequence). The V and J ends lost 1 base and 6 bases respectively, with 7 bases between them. CDR3: CASSQGGVNEQFF. In nucleotides, the CDR3 is TGTGCCAGCAGCCAAGGTGGGGTCAATGAGCAGTTCTTC.

The V gene is TRBV2, the J gene TRBJ2-5; 12 positions agree with TRBD2. Germline V gene data show CDR1 as SNHLY and CDR2 as FYNNEI. V lost 4 bases and J lost 3; bases outside the gene matches: 6. This CDR3 has 16 amino acids. CDR3 DNA: TGTGCCAGCAGTGCCCCTAGCGGGAGGGAAGAAGAGACCCAGTACTTC. The encoded protein is CASSAPSGREEETQYF.

The chain is built from TRBV12-3 or TRBV12-4 and TRBJ1-1; D remains ambiguous. CDR3 length equals 12 residues. V was shortened by 8 bases and J by 1 base, with 8 bases between the two germline ends. The CDR3 protein is CASHFGNTEAFF. DNA of the CDR3: TGTGCCAGCCACTTCGGGAACACTGAAGCTTTCTTT.

The genes are TRBV2 and TRBJ1-1, with D perhaps matching TRBD1 (5 bases). Per the germline V gene, CDR1 is SNHLY and CDR2 is FYNNEI. The CDR3 has 13 amino acids. Trimming removed 7 bases at V and 1 base at J, with 10 bases between. Written as DNA, the CDR3 is TGTGCCAGCAACATAGACAGGAACACTGAAGCTTTCTTT. This codes for CASNIDRNTEAFF. The full variable domain, completed using reference TRBV2 and TRBJ1-1, is EPEVTQTPSHQVTQMGQEVILRCVPISNHLYFYWYRQILGQKVEFLVSFYNNEISEKSEIFDDQFSVERPDGSNFTLKIRSTKLEDSAMYFCASNIDRNTEAFFGQGTRLTVV.

The V and J genes are TRBV7-9 and TRBJ2-7, with D possibly TRBD2 on 6 matching bases. Germline lookup yields CDR1 SEHNR and CDR2 FQNEAQ (reference sequence). The CDR3 contains 15 residues. V lost 4 bases and J 4 bases, leaving 17 bases between the germline ends. As DNA, the CDR3 is TGTGCCAGCAGCTCGGGCAGTGGGGGGACTTACGAGCAGTACTTC. Its translation is CASSSGSGGTYEQYF.